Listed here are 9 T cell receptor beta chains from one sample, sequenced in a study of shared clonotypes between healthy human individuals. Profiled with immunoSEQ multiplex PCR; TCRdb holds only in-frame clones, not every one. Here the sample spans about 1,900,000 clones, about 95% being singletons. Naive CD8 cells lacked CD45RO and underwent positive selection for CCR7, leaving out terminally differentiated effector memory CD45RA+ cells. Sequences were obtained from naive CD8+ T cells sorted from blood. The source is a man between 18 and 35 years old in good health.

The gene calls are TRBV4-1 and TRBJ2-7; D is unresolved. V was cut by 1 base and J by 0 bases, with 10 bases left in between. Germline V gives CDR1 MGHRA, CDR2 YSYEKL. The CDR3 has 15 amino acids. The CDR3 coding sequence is TGCGCCAGCAGCCAAGTATTCGGAGACTCCTACGAGCAGTACTTC. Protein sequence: CASSQVFGDSYEQYF.

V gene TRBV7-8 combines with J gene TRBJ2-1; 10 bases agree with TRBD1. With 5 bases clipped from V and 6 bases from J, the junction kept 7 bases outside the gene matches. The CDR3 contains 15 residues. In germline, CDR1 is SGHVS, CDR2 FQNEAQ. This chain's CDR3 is CASSPLGTGVNEQFF. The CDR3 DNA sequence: TGTGCCAGCAGCCCCCTTGGGACAGGGGTCAATGAGCAGTTCTTC. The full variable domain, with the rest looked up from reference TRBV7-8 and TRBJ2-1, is GAGVSQSPRYKVAKRGQDVALRCDPISGHVSLFWYQQALGQGPEFLTYFQNEAQLDKSGLPSDRFFAERPEGSVSTLKIQRTQQEDSAVYLCASSPLGTGVNEQFFGPGTRLTVL.

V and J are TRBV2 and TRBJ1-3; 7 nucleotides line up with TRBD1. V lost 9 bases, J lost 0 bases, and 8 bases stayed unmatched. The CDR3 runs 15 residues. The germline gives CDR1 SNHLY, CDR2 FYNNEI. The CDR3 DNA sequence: TGTGCCAGTAGACAGGGAGGGGGCTCTGGAAACACCATATATTTT. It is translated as CASRQGGGSGNTIYF.

CDR3 protein: CASSGAGTGINEQYF. The CDR3 DNA is TGTGCCAGCAGCGGAGCCGGGACAGGGATCAACGAGCAGTACTTC. The genes are TRBV9 and TRBJ2-7, with 9 positions matching TRBD1. CDR1 and CDR2 (germline): SGDLS, YYNGEE. This CDR3 region has 15 residues. J gave up 5 bases and V 3 bases, and 9 bases lay outside the gene matches.

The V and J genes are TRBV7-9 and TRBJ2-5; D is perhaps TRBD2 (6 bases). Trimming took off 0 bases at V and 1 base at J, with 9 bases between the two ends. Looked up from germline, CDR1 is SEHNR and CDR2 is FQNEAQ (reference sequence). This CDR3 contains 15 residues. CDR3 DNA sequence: TGTGCCAGCAGCTTAGCGCTCGGGGGCCAAGAGACCCAGTACTTC. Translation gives CASSLALGGQETQYF.

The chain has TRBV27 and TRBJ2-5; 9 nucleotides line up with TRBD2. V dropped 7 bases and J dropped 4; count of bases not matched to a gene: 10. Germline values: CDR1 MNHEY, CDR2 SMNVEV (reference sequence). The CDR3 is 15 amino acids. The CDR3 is CASNPLAGGLETQYF. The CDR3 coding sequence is TGTGCCAGCAACCCCCTGGCGGGGGGGTTAGAGACCCAGTACTTC.

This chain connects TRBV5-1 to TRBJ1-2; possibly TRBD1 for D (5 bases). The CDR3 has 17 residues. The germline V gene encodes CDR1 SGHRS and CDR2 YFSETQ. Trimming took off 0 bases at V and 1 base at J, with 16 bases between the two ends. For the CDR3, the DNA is TGCGCCAGCAGCTTGGAGGGGCTGAAGAGACTTAACTATGGCTACACCTTC. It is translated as CASSLEGLKRLNYGYTF. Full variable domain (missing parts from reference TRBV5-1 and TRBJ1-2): KAGVTQTPRYLIKTRGQQVTLSCSPISGHRSVSWYQQTPGQGLQFLFEYFSETQRNKGNFPGRFSGRQFSNSRSEMNVSTLELGDSALYLCASSLEGLKRLNYGYTFGSGTRLTVV.

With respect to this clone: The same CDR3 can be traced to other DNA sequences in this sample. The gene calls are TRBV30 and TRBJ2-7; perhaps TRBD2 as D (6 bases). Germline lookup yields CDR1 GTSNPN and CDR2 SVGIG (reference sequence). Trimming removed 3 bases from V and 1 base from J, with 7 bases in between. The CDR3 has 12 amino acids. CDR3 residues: CAWSGLSYEQYF. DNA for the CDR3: TGTGCCTGGAGCGGACTATCCTACGAGCAGTACTTC.

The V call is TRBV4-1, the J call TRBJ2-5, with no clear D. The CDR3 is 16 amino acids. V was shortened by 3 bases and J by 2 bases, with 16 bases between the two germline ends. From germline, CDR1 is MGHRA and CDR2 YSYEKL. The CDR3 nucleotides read TGCGCCAGCAGCCAGTCCACGTATGGGATTCAAGAGACCCAGTACTTC. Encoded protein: CASSQSTYGIQETQYF.